The clone carrying this T cell receptor (beta chain) was detected a few times. Profiling relied on immunoSEQ multiplex PCR, and the TCRdb table lists in-frame clones only, not all of them. Seen here are 600,000 or so clones, around 87% observed once, and the top ten hold 0.0094%. The data belong to a study of shared T cell receptors in the human thymus. The V gene's germline CDR1 is LGHNA and CDR2 YNFKEQ. V was pared by 7 bases and J by 2 bases, with 15 bases of the junction left unmatched. This CDR3 has 17 amino acids. This sample also belongs to another study, concerning human thymus T cells. That work contributes: Each of the donors was a healthy Finnish infant who was undergoing open corrective cardiac surgery for congenital heart defects. From resections taken during corrective heart surgery, the thymus tissue was obtained. The authors found apparently biased V and J gene usage in thymic and blood repertoires. A high degree of thymic repertoire overlap among unrelated individuals was reported in related research.

The sample comprised thymocytes. The chain employs TRBV4-2 and TRBJ1-2, with 8 nucleotides matching TRBD1. This receptor was identified in a boy in the first two years of life with a congenital heart defect. The CDR3 here is CASNTERRQGLNYGYTF. In DNA, the CDR3 is TGTGCCAGCAACACGGAAAGACGACAGGGGTTGAACTATGGCTACACCTTC.